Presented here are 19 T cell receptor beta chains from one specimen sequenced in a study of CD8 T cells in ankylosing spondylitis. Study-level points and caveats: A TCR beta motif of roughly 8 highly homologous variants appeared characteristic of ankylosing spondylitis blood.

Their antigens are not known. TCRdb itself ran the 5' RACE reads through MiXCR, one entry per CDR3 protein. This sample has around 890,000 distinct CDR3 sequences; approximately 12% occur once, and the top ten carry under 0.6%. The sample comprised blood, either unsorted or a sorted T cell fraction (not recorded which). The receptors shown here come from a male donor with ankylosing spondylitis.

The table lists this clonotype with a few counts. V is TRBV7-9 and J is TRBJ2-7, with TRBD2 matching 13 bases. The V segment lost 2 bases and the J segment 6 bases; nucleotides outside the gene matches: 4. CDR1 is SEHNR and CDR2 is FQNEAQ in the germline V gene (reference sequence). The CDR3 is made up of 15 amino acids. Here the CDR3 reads CASSLQGLAGSEQYF. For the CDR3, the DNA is TGTGCCAGCAGCTTACAGGGACTAGCGGGAAGCGAGCAGTACTTC.

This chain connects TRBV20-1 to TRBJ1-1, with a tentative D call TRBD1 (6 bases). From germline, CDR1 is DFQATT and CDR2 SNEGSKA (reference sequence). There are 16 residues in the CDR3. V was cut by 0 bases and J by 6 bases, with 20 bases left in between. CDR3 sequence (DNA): TGCAGTGCTAGAGACCCCGCGAGACAGGCAATCTCTGAAGCTTTCTTT. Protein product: CSARDPARQAISEAFF.

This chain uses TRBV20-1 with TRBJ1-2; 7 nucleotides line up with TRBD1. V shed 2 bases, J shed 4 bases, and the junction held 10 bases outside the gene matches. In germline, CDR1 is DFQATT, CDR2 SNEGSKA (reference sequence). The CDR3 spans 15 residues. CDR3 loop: CSARLPDRAGYGYTF. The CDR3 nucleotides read TGCAGTGCTAGACTGCCAGACAGGGCCGGCTATGGCTACACCTTC.

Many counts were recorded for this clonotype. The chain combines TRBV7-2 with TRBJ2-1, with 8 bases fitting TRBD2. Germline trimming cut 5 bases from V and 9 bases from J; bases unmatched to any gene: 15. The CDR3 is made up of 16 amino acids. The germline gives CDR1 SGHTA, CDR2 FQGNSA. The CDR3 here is CASSPLAGYYWFEQFF. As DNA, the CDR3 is TGTGCCAGCAGCCCCCTAGCGGGCTATTACTGGTTTGAGCAGTTCTTC.

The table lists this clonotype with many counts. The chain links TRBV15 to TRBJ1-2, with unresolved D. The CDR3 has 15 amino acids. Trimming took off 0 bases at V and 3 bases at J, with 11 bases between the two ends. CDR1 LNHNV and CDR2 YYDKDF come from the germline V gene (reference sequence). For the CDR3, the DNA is TGTGCCACCAGCAGAGATCTATTGGGTGACTATGGCTACACCTTC. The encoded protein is CATSRDLLGDYGYTF. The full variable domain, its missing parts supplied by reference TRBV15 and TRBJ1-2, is DAMVIQNPRYQVTQFGKPVTLSCSQTLNHNVMYWYQQKSSQAPKLLFHYYDKDFNNEADTPDNFQSRRPNTSFCFLDIRSPGLGDTAMYLCATSRDLLGDYGYTFGSGTRLTVV.

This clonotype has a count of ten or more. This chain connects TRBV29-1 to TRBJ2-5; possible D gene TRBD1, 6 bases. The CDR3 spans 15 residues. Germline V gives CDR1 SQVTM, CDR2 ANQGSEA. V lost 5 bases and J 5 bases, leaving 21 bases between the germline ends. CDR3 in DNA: TGCAGCGTTTATCCCGGGACACTCTCGGGGGAGACCCAGTACTTC. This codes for CSVYPGTLSGETQYF. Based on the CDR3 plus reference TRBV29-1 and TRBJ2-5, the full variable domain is SAVISQKPSRDICQRGTSLTIQCQVDSQVTMMFWYRQQPGQSLTLIATANQGSEATYESGFVIDKFPISRPNLTFSTLTVSNMSPEDSSIYLCSVYPGTLSGETQYFGPGTRLLVL.

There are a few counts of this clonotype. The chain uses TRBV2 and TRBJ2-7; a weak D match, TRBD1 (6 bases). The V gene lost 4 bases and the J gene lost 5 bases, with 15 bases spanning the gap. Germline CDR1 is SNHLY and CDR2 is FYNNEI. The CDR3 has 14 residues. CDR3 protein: CASSAQGSGNEQYF. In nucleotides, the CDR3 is TGTGCCAGCAGTGCACAGGGTTCCGGCAACGAGCAGTACTTC.

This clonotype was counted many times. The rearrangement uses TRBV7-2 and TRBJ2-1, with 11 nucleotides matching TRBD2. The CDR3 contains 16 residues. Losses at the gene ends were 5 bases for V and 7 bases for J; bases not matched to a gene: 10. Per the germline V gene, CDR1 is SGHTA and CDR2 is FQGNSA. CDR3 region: CASSILAGVLRNEQFF. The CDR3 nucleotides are TGTGCCAGCAGCATACTAGCGGGAGTTTTAAGAAATGAGCAGTTCTTC.

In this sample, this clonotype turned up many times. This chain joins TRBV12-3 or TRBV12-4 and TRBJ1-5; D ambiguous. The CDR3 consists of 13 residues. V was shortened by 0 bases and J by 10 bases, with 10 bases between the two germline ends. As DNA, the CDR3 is TGTGCCAGCAGTTTAGCGCAGAACGGTCCCCAGCATTTT. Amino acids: CASSLAQNGPQHF.

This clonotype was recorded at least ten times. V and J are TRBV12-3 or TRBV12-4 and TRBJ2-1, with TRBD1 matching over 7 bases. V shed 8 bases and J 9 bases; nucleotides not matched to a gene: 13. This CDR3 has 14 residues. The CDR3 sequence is CASGLDRPNSEQFF. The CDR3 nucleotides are TGTGCCAGCGGACTGGACAGGCCCAACAGTGAGCAGTTCTTC.

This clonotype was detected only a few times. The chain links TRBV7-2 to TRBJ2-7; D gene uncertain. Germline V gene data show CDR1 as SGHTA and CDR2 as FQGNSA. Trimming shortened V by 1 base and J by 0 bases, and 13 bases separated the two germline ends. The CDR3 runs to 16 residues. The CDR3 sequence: CASSLVQTVSSYEQYF. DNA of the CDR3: TGTGCCAGCAGCTTAGTTCAGACGGTCAGCTCCTACGAGCAGTACTTC.

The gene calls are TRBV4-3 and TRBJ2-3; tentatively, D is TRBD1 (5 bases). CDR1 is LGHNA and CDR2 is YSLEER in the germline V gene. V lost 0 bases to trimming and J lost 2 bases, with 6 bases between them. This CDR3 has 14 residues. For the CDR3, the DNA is TGCGCCAGCAGCCAAGATGGGGCCACAGATACGCAGTATTTT. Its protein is CASSQDGATDTQYF.

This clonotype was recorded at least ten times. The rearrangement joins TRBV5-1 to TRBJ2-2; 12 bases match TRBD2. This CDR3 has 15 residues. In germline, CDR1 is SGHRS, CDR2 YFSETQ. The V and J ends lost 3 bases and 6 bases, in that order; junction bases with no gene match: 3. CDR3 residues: CASSSTSGRPGELFF. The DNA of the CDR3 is TGCGCCAGCAGCTCTACTAGCGGGAGGCCCGGGGAGCTGTTTTTT.

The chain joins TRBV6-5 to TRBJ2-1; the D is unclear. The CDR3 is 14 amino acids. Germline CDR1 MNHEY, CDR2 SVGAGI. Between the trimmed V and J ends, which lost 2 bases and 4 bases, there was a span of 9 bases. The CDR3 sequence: CASSYQELYNEQFF. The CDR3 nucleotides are TGTGCCAGCAGTTACCAAGAGCTGTACAATGAGCAGTTCTTC.

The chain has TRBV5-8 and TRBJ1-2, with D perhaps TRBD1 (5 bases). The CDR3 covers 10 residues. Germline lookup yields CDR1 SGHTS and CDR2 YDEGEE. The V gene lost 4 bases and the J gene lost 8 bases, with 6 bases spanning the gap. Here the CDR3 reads CASSRQGYTF. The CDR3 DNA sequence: TGTGCCAGCAGCCGACAGGGCTACACCTTC.

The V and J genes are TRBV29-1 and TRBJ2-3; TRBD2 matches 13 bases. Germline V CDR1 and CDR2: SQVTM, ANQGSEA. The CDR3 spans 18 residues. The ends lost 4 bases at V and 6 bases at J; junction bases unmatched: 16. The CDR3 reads CSVAMTNPLAGGADTQYF. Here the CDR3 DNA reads TGCAGCGTTGCTATGACAAACCCACTAGCGGGAGGGGCGGATACGCAGTATTTT.

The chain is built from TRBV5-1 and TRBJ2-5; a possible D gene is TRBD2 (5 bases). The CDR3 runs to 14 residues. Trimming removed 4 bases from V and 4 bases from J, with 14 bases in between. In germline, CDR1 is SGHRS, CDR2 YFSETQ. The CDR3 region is CASSPEDWGETQYF. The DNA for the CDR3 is TGCGCCAGCAGCCCTGAGGACTGGGGAGAGACCCAGTACTTC.

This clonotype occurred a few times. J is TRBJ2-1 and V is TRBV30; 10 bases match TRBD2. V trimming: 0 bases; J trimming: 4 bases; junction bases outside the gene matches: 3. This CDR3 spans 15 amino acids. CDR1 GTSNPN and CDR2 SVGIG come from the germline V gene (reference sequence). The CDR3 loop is CAWSVSSGRYNEQFF. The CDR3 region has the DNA TGTGCCTGGAGTGTTTCTAGCGGGAGATACAATGAGCAGTTCTTC.

The CDR3: CASHVGTVGGDTQYF. The CDR3, as DNA: TGTGCCAGCCACGTAGGGACCGTCGGAGGTGATACGCAGTATTTT. The chain carries TRBV6-2 or TRBV6-3 and TRBJ2-3, with D possibly being TRBD1 or TRBD2 (5 bases each). V was cut by 8 bases and J by 6 bases, with 21 bases left in between. The CDR3 length is 15 residues. Germline CDR1 MNHEY, CDR2 SVGEGT.